This record looks at one T cell receptor (beta chain) sequence and its context. Its antigen is still unknown. In germline, CDR1 is ENHRY, CDR2 SYGVKD. There are 14 residues in the CDR3. The data are from a study of blood T cells in healthy people across ages. Regarding the study as a whole: Both higher diversity and more naive CD4+ cells marked long-lived donors when set against aged donors.

A J-beta primer mix and a sample-barcoded 5' primer were used in a second PCR of roughly 7 to 12 cycles. Each CDR3 protein gets one entry after TCRdb re-called the 5' RACE reads with MiXCR. Of more than 600,000 distinct CDR3 sequences listed, about 25% are singletons. Researchers collected about 9.7 milliliters of peripheral blood from every single donor. The data were also submitted as part of a second study, on T cells of mothers and their children. From that second work: Using roughly 1.4 ug per 15 ul, all extracted RNA underwent cDNA synthesis.

The V call is TRBV10-3, the J call TRBJ2-5, with 11 positions matching TRBD1. The tail of the sequence fits TRBJ2-7 better, so the J call may be wrong. The receptor was isolated from a boy aged 5-17 years in good health. The sequenced sample consisted of blood. This CDR3 is CASLRGQGVYEQYF. The CDR3 DNA reads TGTGCCTCCCTCCGGGGACAGGGGGTCTACGAGCAGTACTTC.